A selection of T cell receptor beta chains follows, all from one sample in a study of T cell repertoires in ileal Crohn's disease. Measured with immunoSEQ multiplex PCR; TCRdb has only the in-frame clones, and not every one. This table has roughly 15,000 clones, 83% appearing once. Sequenced material: ileal tissue. These TCRs come from an adult with Crohn's disease. Both conserved end residues are part of each CDR3. The D gene is left open where the match is weak.

d_call: TRBD2
j_call: TRBJ2-1
v_call: TRBV7-9
cdr3_nt: TGTGCCAGCAGCGCTAGCGGGGGCCTCTCCTACAATGAGCAGTTCTTC
cdr3_aa: CASSASGGLSYNEQFF

d_call: TRBD2
j_call: TRBJ2-1
v_call: TRBV19
cdr3_nt: TGTGCCAGTCGGGGACTAGCGGGAGACAATGAGCAGTTCTTC
cdr3_aa: CASRGLAGDNEQFF

d_call: NA
j_call: TRBJ1-4
v_call: TRBV2
cdr3_nt: TGTGCCAGCTTGTCCGGGACTGATGAAAAACTGTTTTTT
cdr3_aa: CASLSGTDEKLFF

d_call: NA
j_call: TRBJ1-2
v_call: TRBV5-1
cdr3_nt: TGCGCCAGCAGCGCGGACCGCGCGACGCGGGGTGGCTACACCTTC
cdr3_aa: CASSADRATRGGYTF

d_call: NA
j_call: TRBJ2-5
v_call: TRBV6-1
cdr3_nt: TGTGCCAGTTCCCCAGGGGTACAAGAGACCCAGTACTTC
cdr3_aa: CASSPGVQETQYF

d_call: TRBD1
j_call: TRBJ1-5
v_call: TRBV19
cdr3_nt: TGTGCCAGTAGTACTCCGGGACAGGGTACGAGCAATCAGCCCCAGCATTTT
cdr3_aa: CASSTPGQGTSNQPQHF

d_call: NA
j_call: TRBJ1-3
v_call: TRBV19
cdr3_nt: TGTGCCAGTAGTAGAAGGGACAACTCACTTACTCTGAGAAACACCATATATTTT
cdr3_aa: CASSRRDNSLTLRNTIYF

d_call: TRBD1
j_call: TRBJ2-4
v_call: TRBV6-5
cdr3_nt: TGTGCCAGCAGAATCGAACAGGGGAACATTCAGTACTTC
cdr3_aa: CASRIEQGNIQYF

d_call: NA
j_call: TRBJ1-3
v_call: TRBV6-5
cdr3_nt: TGTGCCAGCAGTAGCCTAGGGGCGACTGGAAACACCATATATTTT
cdr3_aa: CASSSLGATGNTIYF

d_call: NA
j_call: TRBJ1-2
v_call: TRBV27
cdr3_nt: TGTGCCAGCAGTTTATCGTATACTGGAGGGTATGGCTACACCTTC
cdr3_aa: CASSLSYTGGYGYTF

d_call: TRBD1
j_call: TRBJ2-2
v_call: TRBV27
cdr3_nt: TGTGCCAGCAGTTCCCCCAGGGGGCGCAGCACCGGGGAGCTGTTTTTT
cdr3_aa: CASSSPRGRSTGELFF

d_call: NA
j_call: TRBJ1-5
v_call: TRBV10-3
cdr3_nt: TGTGCCATCAGTGAAGTGAGAAGCAATCAGCCCCAGCATTTT
cdr3_aa: CAISEVRSNQPQHF